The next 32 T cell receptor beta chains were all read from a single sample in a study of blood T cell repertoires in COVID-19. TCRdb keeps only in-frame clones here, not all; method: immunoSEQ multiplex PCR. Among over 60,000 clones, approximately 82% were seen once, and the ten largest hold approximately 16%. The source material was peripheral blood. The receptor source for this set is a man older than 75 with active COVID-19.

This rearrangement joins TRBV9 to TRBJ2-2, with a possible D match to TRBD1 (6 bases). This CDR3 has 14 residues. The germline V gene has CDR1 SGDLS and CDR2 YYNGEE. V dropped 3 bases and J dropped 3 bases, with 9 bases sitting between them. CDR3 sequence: CASSGAGDTGELFF. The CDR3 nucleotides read TGTGCCAGCAGCGGGGCAGGGGACACCGGGGAGCTGTTTTTT.

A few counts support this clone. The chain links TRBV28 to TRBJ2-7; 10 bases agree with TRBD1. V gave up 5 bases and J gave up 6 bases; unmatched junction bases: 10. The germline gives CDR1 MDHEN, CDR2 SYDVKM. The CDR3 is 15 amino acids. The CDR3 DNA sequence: TGTGCCAGCAGTGGGTCGGGACAGGGGCGCGGCGAGCAGTACTTC. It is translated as CASSGSGQGRGEQYF.

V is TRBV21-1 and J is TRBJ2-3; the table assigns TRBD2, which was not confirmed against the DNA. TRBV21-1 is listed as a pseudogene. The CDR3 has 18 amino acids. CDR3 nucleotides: TGTGCCAGCAGCACTCCGACTAGCGGGGGCATCTACACAGATACGCAGTATTTT. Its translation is CASSTPTSGGIYTDTQYF.

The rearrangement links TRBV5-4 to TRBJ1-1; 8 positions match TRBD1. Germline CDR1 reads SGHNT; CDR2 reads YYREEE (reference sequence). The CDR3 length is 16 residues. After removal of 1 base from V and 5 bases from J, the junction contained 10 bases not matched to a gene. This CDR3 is CASSLMLAGGETEAFF. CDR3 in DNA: TGTGCCAGCAGCTTGATGCTCGCAGGGGGCGAGACTGAAGCTTTCTTT. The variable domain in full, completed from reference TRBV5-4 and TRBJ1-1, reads ETGVTQSPTHLIKTRGQQVTLRCSSQSGHNTVSWYQQALGQGPQFIFQYYREEENGRGNFPPRFSGLQFPNYSSELNVNALELDDSALYLCASSLMLAGGETEAFFGQGTRLTVV.

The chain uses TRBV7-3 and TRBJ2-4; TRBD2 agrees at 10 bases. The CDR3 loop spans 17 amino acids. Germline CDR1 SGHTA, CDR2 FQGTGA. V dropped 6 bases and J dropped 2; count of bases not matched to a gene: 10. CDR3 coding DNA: TGTGCCAGCAGGCTAGCGGGGGCCCCGCCGACCAAAAACATTCAGTACTTC. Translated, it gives CASRLAGAPPTKNIQYF. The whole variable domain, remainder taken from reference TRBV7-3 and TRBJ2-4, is GAGVSQTPSNKVTEKGKYVELRCDPISGHTALYWYRQSLGQGPEFLIYFQGTGAADDSGLPNDRFFAVRPEGSVSTLKIQRTERGDSAVYLCASRLAGAPPTKNIQYFGAGTRLSVL.

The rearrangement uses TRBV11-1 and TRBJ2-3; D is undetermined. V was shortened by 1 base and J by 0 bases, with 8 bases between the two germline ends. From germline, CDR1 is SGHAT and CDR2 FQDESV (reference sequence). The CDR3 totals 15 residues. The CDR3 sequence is CASSLGPGSTDTQYF. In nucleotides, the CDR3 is TGTGCCAGCAGCTTAGGGCCCGGGAGCACAGATACGCAGTATTTT.

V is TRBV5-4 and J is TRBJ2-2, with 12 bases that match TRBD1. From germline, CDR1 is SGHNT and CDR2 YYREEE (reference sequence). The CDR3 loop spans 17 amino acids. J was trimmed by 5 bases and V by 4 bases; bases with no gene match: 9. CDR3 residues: CASSKEGQGAQTGELFF. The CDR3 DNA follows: TGTGCCAGCAGCAAGGAGGGACAGGGGGCTCAAACCGGGGAGCTGTTTTTT.

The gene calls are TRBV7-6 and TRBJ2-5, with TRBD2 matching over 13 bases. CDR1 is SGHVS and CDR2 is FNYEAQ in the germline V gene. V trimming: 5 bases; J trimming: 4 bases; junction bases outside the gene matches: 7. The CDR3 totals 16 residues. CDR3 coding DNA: TGTGCCAGCAGCCCTGGACTAGCGGGGGTGGGAGAGACCCAGTACTTC. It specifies CASSPGLAGVGETQYF.

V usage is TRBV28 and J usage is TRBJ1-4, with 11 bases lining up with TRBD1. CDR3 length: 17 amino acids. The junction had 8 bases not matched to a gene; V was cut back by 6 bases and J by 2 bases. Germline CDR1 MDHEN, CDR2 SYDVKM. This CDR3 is CASRTYWDRGTNEKLFF. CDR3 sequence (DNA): TGTGCCAGCAGGACCTATTGGGACAGGGGGACTAATGAAAAACTGTTTTTT.

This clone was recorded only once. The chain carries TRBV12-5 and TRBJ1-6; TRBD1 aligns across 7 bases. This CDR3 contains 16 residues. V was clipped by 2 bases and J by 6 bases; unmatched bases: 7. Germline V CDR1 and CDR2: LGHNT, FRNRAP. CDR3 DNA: TGTGCTAGTGGTTTGACCCGACAGGGCCCTAATTCACCCCTCCACTTT. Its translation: CASGLTRQGPNSPLHF.

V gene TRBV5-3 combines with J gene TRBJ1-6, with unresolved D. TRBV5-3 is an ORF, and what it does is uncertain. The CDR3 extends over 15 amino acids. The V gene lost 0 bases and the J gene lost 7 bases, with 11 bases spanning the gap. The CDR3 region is CARSLASLTNSPLHF. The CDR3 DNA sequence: TGTGCCAGAAGCTTGGCCTCACTCACCAATTCACCCCTCCACTTT.

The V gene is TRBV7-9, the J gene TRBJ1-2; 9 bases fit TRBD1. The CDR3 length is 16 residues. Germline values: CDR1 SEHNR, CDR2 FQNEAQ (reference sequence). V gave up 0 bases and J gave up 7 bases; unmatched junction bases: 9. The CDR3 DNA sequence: TGTGCCAGCAGCTTAGCCCAGACAGGGGGTTCCGGTGGCTACACCTTC. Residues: CASSLAQTGGSGGYTF.

CDR3: CASTSGSLNEQFF. For the CDR3, the DNA is TGTGCCAGCACTTCCGGGAGTCTCAACGAGCAGTTCTTC. The gene calls are TRBV28 and TRBJ2-1; D perhaps matches TRBD2 (6 bases). Germline V lookup: CDR1 MDHEN, CDR2 SYDVKM. The CDR3 is made up of 13 amino acids. V lost 7 bases, J lost 10 bases, and 17 bases lay in between.

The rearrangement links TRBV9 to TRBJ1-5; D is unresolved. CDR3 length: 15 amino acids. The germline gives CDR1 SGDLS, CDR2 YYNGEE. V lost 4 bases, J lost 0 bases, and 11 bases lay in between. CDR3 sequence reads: CASSNTAYSNQPQHF. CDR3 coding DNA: TGTGCCAGCAGCAATACAGCCTATAGCAATCAGCCCCAGCATTTT.

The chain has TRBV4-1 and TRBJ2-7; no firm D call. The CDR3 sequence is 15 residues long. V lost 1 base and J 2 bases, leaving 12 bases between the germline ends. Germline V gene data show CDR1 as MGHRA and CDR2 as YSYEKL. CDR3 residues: CASSQAGGAPYEQYF. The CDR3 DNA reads TGCGCCAGCAGCCAAGCCGGCGGAGCCCCCTACGAGCAGTACTTC.

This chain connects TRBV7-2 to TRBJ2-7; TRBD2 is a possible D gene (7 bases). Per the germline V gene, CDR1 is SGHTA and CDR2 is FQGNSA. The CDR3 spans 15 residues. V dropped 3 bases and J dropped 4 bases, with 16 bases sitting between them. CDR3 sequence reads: CASSLAGGQTYEQYF. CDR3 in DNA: TGTGCCAGCAGCTTGGCCGGGGGGCAGACGTACGAGCAGTACTTC. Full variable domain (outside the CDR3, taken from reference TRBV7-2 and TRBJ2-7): GAGVSQSPSNKVTEKGKDVELRCDPISGHTALYWYRQSLGQGLEFLIYFQGNSAPDKSGLPSDRFSAERTGGSVSTLTIQRTQQEDSAVYLCASSLAGGQTYEQYFGPGTRLTVT.

Here the CDR3 DNA reads TGTGCCAGTACTGGAGGGGATTTCGCCAAAAACATTCAGTACTTC. Translation gives CASTGGDFAKNIQYF. The chain joins TRBV19 to TRBJ2-4, with D possibly being TRBD2 (6 bases). Between the trimmed V and J ends, which lost 7 bases and 1 base, there was a span of 14 bases. Germline CDR1 reads LNHDA; CDR2 reads SQIVND (reference sequence). This CDR3 is 15 amino acids long.

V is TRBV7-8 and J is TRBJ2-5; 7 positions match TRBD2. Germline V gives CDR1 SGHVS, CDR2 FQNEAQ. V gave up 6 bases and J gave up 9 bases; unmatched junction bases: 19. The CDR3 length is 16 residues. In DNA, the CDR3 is TGTGCCAGCAGAACCGGGGCTAGCGGTGGATTTGGGGCCCAGTACTTC. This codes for CASRTGASGGFGAQYF.

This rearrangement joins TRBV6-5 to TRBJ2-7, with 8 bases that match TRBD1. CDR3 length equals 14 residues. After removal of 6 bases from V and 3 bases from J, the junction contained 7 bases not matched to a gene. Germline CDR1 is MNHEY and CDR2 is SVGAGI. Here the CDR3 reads CASSPHDRGYEQYF. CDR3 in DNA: TGTGCCAGCAGCCCCCATGACAGGGGCTACGAGCAGTACTTC.

The CDR3 reads CASRGTGDVEQYF. CDR3 DNA sequence: TGTGCCAGCAGGGGGACAGGGGATGTCGAGCAGTACTTC. The rearrangement links TRBV6-5 to TRBJ2-7; 10 bases are a match to TRBD1. The ends lost 6 bases at V and 6 bases at J; junction bases unmatched: 5. The CDR3 spans 13 residues. Germline V gene lookup returns CDR1 MNHEY and CDR2 SVGAGI.

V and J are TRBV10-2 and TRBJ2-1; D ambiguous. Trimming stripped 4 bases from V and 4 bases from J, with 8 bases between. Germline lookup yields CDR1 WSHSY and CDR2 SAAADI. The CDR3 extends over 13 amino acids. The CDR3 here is CASSVERYNEQFF. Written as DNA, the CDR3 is TGCGCCAGCAGTGTGGAGAGGTACAATGAGCAGTTCTTC.

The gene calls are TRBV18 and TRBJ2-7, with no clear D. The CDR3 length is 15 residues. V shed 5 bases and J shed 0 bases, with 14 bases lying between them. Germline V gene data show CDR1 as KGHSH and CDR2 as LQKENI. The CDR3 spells CASSSNPSYSYEQYF. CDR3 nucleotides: TGTGCCAGCTCATCTAATCCATCGTACTCCTACGAGCAGTACTTC.

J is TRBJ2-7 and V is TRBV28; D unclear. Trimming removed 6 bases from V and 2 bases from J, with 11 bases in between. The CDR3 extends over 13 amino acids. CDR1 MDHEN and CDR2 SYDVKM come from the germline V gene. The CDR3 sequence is CASRPPRAYEQYF. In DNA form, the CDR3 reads TGTGCCAGCAGACCCCCCCGGGCCTACGAGCAGTACTTC. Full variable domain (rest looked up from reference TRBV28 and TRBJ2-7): DVKVTQSSRYLVKRTGEKVFLECVQDMDHENMFWYRQDPGLGLRLIYFSYDVKMKEKGDIPEGYSVSREKKERFSLILESASTNQTSMYLCASRPPRAYEQYFGPGTRLTVT.

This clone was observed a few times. This CDR3 is CASSLGGSGSEQFF. DNA for the CDR3: TGTGCCAGCAGCTTAGGCGGGAGTGGTAGTGAGCAGTTCTTC. This rearrangement joins TRBV7-6 to TRBJ2-1, with TRBD2 matching over 7 bases. The CDR3 runs to 14 residues. V shed 1 base and J 9 bases; nucleotides not matched to a gene: 6. Germline lookup yields CDR1 SGHVS and CDR2 FNYEAQ.

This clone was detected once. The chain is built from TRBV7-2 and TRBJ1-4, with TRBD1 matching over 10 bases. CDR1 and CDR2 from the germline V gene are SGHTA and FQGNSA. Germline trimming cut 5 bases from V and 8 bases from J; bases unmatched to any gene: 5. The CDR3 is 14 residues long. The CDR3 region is CASSRGQGGEKLFF. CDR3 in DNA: TGTGCCAGCAGCCGTGGACAGGGGGGAGAAAAACTGTTTTTT.

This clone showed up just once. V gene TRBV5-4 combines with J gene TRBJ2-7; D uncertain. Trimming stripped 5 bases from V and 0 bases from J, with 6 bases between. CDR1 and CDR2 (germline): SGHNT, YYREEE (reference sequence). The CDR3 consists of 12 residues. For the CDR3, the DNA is TGTGCCAGCAGTCACAACTCCTACGAGCAGTACTTC. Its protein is CASSHNSYEQYF.

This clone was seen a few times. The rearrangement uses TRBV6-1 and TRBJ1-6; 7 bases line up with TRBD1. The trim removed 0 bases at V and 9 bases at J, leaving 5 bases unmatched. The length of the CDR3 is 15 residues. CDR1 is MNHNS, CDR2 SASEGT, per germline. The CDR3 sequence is CASSEASGQSSPLHF. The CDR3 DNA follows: TGTGCCAGCAGTGAAGCCTCGGGACAGTCTTCACCCCTCCACTTT.

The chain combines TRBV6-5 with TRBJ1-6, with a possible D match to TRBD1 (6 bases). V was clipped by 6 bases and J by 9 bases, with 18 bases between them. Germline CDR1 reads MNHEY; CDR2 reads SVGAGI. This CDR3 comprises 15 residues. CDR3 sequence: CASSPRDISGSPLHF. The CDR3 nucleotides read TGTGCCAGCAGCCCGAGGGACATCTCCGGTTCACCCCTCCACTTT.

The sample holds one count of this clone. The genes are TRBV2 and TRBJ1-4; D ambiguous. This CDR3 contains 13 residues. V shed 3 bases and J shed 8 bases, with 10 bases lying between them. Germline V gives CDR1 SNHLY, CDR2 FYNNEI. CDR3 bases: TGTGCCAGCAGTGAGAAGGCGCGGGAAAAACTGTTTTTT. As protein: CASSEKAREKLFF.

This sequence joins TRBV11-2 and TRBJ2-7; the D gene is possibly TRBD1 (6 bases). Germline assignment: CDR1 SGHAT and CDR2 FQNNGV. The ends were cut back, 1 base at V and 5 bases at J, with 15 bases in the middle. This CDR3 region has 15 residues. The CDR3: CASSLAGQSYHEQYF. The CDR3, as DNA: TGTGCCAGCAGCTTAGCTGGACAGTCATACCACGAGCAGTACTTC.

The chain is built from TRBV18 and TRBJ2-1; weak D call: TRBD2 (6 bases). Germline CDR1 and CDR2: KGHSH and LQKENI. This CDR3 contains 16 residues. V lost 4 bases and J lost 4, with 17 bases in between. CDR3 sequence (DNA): TGTGCCAGCTCACTTAGCGGACCCGGCCTTTACAATGAGCAGTTCTTC. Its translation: CASSLSGPGLYNEQFF.

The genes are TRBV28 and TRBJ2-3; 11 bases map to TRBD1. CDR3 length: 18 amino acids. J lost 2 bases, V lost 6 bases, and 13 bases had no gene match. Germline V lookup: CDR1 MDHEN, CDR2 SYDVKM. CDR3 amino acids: CASSRGPEGQGVTDTQYF. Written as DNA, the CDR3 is TGTGCCAGCAGCCGAGGGCCCGAGGGACAGGGGGTCACAGATACGCAGTATTTT.